These 23 T cell receptor beta chains share one sample of origin, sequenced in a study of cytomegalovirus exposure and HLA in healthy donors (dated by TCRdb to 2017 to 2019). Library generation was performed with the immunoSEQ multiplex PCR assay. For the multiplex PCR, a mixture combining 60 forward primers for TCR Vbeta segments and 13 reverse primers for TCR Jbeta segments was used. TCRdb took over this immuneACCESS table, retaining in-frame rearrangements with V and J assigned. Such tables are incomplete; in checked studies, under half of the missing clones stem from an unresolved V gene, and the remainder is unexplained. The sample's table lists a count of more than 100,000 clones. The ten largest clonotypes hold roughly 1.6% of the sample. The specimen sequenced was PBMCs. All receptors derive from a woman aged 40 to 49 in good health and CMV-seronegative.

The chain has TRBV7-2 and TRBJ1-2; D is unclear. Germline V lookup: CDR1 SGHTA, CDR2 FQGNSA. The CDR3 sequence is 15 residues long. V was trimmed by 2 bases and J by 1 base, leaving 11 bases between them. The CDR3 spells CASSLSRGGNYGYTF. The DNA of the CDR3 is TGTGCCAGCAGCTTATCGCGGGGAGGTAACTATGGCTACACCTTC.

V gene TRBV28 combines with J gene TRBJ1-1; unclear D gene. Trimming cost V 6 bases and J 5 bases, with 10 bases left between them. The CDR3 totals 12 residues. Germline-derived CDR1 and CDR2 are MDHEN and SYDVKM. The CDR3 is CASRISGTEAFF. DNA for the CDR3: TGTGCCAGCAGGATTTCGGGGACTGAAGCTTTCTTT.

This rearrangement joins TRBV27 to TRBJ1-4; D may be TRBD1 (5 bases). This CDR3 is built from 15 residues. The ends were cut back, 4 bases at V and 8 bases at J, with 17 bases in the middle. Germline CDR1 reads MNHEY; CDR2 reads SMNVEV (reference sequence). CDR3 loop: CASSSLGQGQEKLFF. For the CDR3, the DNA is TGTGCCAGCAGTTCTTTAGGGCAGGGTCAAGAAAAACTGTTTTTT.

The chain is built from TRBV5-1 and TRBJ1-2; a weak D match, TRBD1 (6 bases). The CDR3 runs 14 residues. CDR1 and CDR2 from the germline V gene are SGHRS and YFSETQ. With 0 bases removed from V and 6 bases from J, the gap between germline ends came to 12 bases. The CDR3: CASSLEQGDDGYTF. The DNA for the CDR3 is TGCGCCAGCAGCTTGGAACAGGGAGACGATGGCTACACCTTC.

The chain carries TRBV5-4 and TRBJ2-2; TRBD1 matches 9 bases. The CDR3 totals 16 residues. CDR1 is SGHNT, CDR2 YYREEE, per germline (reference sequence). The J segment lost 0 bases and the V segment lost 4 bases, leaving 4 bases of the junction unmatched. The CDR3 nucleotides are TGTGCCAGCAGCCCCAGGGACAGGGCGAACACCGGGGAGCTGTTTTTT. This translates into CASSPRDRANTGELFF.

The J gene is TRBJ1-4, the V gene TRBV7-2; D is perhaps TRBD1 (5 bases). The CDR3 loop spans 15 amino acids. V lost 1 base and J lost 6, with 12 bases in between. Germline V CDR1 and CDR2: SGHTA, FQGNSA. CDR3 region: CASSLVAGKYEKLFF. DNA for the CDR3: TGTGCCAGCAGCTTAGTAGCAGGGAAATATGAAAAACTGTTTTTT.

The chain links TRBV12-1 to TRBJ1-5; TRBD1, the table's D call, lacks a check against the DNA. TRBV12-1 is a listed pseudogene. The CDR3 is 19 amino acids. CDR3 protein: CASSLPGQSSLDSNQPQHF. The CDR3 nucleotides read TGTGCCAGCAGCTTGCCGGGACAGTCATCTTTAGATAGCAATCAGCCCCAGCATTTT.

This chain connects TRBV7-6 to TRBJ2-3; 11 positions match TRBD2. Germline CDR1 and CDR2: SGHVS and FNYEAQ. V lost 4 bases and J lost 2; bases outside the gene matches: 8. The CDR3 length is 17 residues. CDR3 protein: CASSSRASGGFTDTQYF. CDR3 in DNA: TGTGCCAGCAGCTCACGGGCTAGCGGGGGGTTCACAGATACGCAGTATTTT.

The V gene is TRBV19, the J gene TRBJ1-2, with D tentatively TRBD1 (5 bases). Per germline, CDR1 LNHDA and CDR2 SQIVND (reference sequence). Trimming pared 7 bases from V and 3 bases from J, leaving 18 bases between. The CDR3 has 15 amino acids. CDR3 in amino acids: CASNTGDSAHYGYTF. CDR3 bases: TGTGCCAGTAATACTGGGGACTCGGCCCACTATGGCTACACCTTC.

The chain recombines TRBV28 with TRBJ1-1, with 10 positions matching TRBD1. Trimming removed 5 bases from V and 4 bases from J; junction bases left unmatched: 7. Germline V gives CDR1 MDHEN, CDR2 SYDVKM. CDR3 length: 15 amino acids. CDR3 nucleotide sequence: TGTGCCAGCAGTCTCGGACAGGGGGGCGGCACTGAAGCTTTCTTT. Amino acid sequence: CASSLGQGGGTEAFF.

The gene calls are TRBV4-1 and TRBJ1-2; D is possibly TRBD1 (6 bases). Germline values: CDR1 MGHRA, CDR2 YSYEKL. V lost 4 bases and J 7 bases, leaving 16 bases between the germline ends. This CDR3 is 14 amino acids long. The CDR3 coding sequence is TGCGCCAGCAGCCGCCCCACAGGGTTCTTTGGCTACACCTTC. Translation: CASSRPTGFFGYTF.

CDR3 loop: CASRLGGPAIYNEQFF. The CDR3 bases are TGTGCAAGTCGCTTAGGGGGGCCAGCGATCTACAATGAGCAGTTCTTC. V and J are TRBV12-2 and TRBJ2-1; the table's D call TRBD1 went unverified against the DNA. TRBV12-2 is labeled a pseudogene. This CDR3 region has 16 residues.

As concerns this clone: The sample carries other DNA sequences with the same CDR3. This chain links TRBV2 with TRBJ2-7, with 9 nucleotides matching TRBD1. V was clipped by 5 bases and J by 1 base; unmatched bases: 3. Germline loops: CDR1 SNHLY, CDR2 FYNNEI. The CDR3 covers 14 residues. CDR3 sequence (DNA): TGTGCCAGCAGTCCGGGACAGGGATCCTACGAGCAGTACTTC. Encoded protein: CASSPGQGSYEQYF.

V usage is TRBV6-5 and J usage is TRBJ1-4; no reliable D call. CDR1 and CDR2 (germline): MNHEY, SVGAGI. The CDR3 length is 15 residues. The V end lost 2 bases, the J end lost 10 bases, and 17 bases lay between the germline ends. In DNA form, the CDR3 reads TGTGCCAGCAGTTACGAATCGAGAGGGTCTAGAAAACTGTTTTTT. This encodes CASSYESRGSRKLFF.

The rearrangement joins TRBV4-3 to TRBJ1-6; maybe TRBD1 (5 bases). Trimming pared 3 bases from V and 6 bases from J, leaving 12 bases between. This CDR3 contains 15 residues. Germline values: CDR1 LGHNA, CDR2 YSLEER. This CDR3 is CASSQAGTSNSPLHF. In nucleotides, the CDR3 is TGCGCCAGCAGCCAGGCCGGGACTAGTAATTCACCCCTCCACTTT.

This chain connects TRBV7-8 to TRBJ2-1; the match to TRBD2 covers 9 bases. V dropped 0 bases and J dropped 10; count of bases not matched to a gene: 16. CDR1 SGHVS and CDR2 FQNEAQ come from the germline V gene. This CDR3 is built from 18 residues. This CDR3 reads CASSLAHYAGGPILEQFF. The CDR3 region has the DNA TGTGCCAGCAGCTTAGCACATTATGCGGGGGGGCCGATCTTAGAGCAGTTCTTC.

The V call is TRBV11-2, the J call TRBJ1-5; 8 bases are shared with TRBD1. The junction had 16 bases not matched to a gene; V was cut back by 8 bases and J by 4 bases. From germline, CDR1 is SGHAT and CDR2 FQNNGV. This CDR3 has 17 residues. The chain's CDR3 is CASERPQGAVGNQPQHF. CDR3 nucleotide sequence: TGTGCCAGCGAGAGGCCGCAGGGGGCGGTTGGAAATCAGCCCCAGCATTTT.

This chain joins TRBV19 and TRBJ1-5, with D possibly matching TRBD1 (5 bases). Per the germline V gene, CDR1 is LNHDA and CDR2 is SQIVND (reference sequence). V lost 3 bases and J lost 7, with 7 bases in between. The CDR3 is 12 amino acids. As DNA, the CDR3 is TGTGCCAGTAGTATTCAGGGCCAGCCCCAGCATTTT. This codes for CASSIQGQPQHF.

The rearrangement uses TRBV11-2 and TRBJ2-1; TRBD2 aligns across 10 bases. Trimming removed 0 bases from V and 3 bases from J; junction bases left unmatched: 5. Germline V gene lookup returns CDR1 SGHAT and CDR2 FQNNGV. The CDR3 length is 17 residues. The CDR3 protein is CASSLDTAGGHYNEQFF. The CDR3 DNA reads TGTGCCAGCAGCTTAGATACAGCGGGGGGGCACTACAATGAGCAGTTCTTC.

The V call is TRBV28, the J call TRBJ1-1; D gene uncertain. The CDR3 is 13 amino acids. Trimming stripped 8 bases from V and 1 base from J, with 11 bases between. Per germline, CDR1 MDHEN and CDR2 SYDVKM. In nucleotides, the CDR3 is TGTGCCAGCGGGTGGGCAGCGAACACTGAAGCTTTCTTT. It encodes CASGWAANTEAFF.

This chain joins TRBV6-6 and TRBJ1-1, with D tentatively TRBD1 (6 bases). The CDR3 covers 15 residues. Germline CDR1 reads MNHNY; CDR2 reads SVGAGI (reference sequence). Trimming left V 0 bases short and J 5 bases short, with 13 bases between. The DNA of the CDR3 is TGTGCCAGCAGTTACTCGAATCTGGGGGCGACTGAAGCTTTCTTT. Encoded protein: CASSYSNLGATEAFF.

The gene calls are TRBV7-9 and TRBJ2-7; 7 nucleotides align to TRBD1. CDR1 and CDR2 from the germline V gene are SEHNR and FQNEAQ (reference sequence). The V gene end was trimmed by 1 base and the J gene end by 13 bases; junction bases not matched to a gene: 4. The CDR3 length is 11 residues. The CDR3: CASSLVGGLYV. For the CDR3, the DNA is TGTGCCAGCAGCTTAGTAGGGGGCCTATACGTC.

The CDR3 sequence: CASSPGDSGNTIYF. The CDR3 DNA reads as TGTGCCAGCAGTCCAGGGGACAGCGGAAACACCATATATTTT. The V call is TRBV28, the J call TRBJ1-3, with 7 bases fitting TRBD1. Per the germline V gene, CDR1 is MDHEN and CDR2 is SYDVKM. The trim removed 5 bases at V and 4 bases at J, leaving 5 bases unmatched. This CDR3 is built from 14 residues.